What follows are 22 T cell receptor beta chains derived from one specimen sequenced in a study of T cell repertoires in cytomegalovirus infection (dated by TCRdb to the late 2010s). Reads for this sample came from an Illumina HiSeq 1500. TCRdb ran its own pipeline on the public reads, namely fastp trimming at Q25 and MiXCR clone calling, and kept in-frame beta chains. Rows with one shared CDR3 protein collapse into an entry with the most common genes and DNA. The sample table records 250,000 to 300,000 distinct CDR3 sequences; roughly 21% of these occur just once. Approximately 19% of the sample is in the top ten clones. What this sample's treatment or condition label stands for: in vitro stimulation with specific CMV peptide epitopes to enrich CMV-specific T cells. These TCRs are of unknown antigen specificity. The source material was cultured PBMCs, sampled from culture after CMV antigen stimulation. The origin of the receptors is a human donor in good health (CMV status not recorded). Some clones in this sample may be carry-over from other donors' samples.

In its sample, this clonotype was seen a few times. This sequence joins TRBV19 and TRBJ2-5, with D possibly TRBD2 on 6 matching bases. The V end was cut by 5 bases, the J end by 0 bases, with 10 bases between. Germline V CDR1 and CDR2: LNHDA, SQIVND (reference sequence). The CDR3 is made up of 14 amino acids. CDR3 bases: TGTGCCAGTAGTTCGTGGGACTACCAAGAGACCCAGTACTTC. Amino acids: CASSSWDYQETQYF.

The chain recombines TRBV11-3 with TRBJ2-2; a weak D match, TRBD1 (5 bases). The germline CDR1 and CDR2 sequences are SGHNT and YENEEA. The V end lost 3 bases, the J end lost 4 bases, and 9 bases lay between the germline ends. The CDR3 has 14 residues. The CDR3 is CASSFGRATGELFF. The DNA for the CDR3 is TGTGCCAGCAGCTTTGGCAGGGCCACCGGGGAGCTGTTTTTT.

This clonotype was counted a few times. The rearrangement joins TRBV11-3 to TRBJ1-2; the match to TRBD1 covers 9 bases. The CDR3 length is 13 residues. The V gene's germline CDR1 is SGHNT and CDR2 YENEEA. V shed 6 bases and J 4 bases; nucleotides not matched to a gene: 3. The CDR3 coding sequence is TGTGCCAGCAGGGGACAGGGAAGCTATGGCTACACCTTC. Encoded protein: CASRGQGSYGYTF.

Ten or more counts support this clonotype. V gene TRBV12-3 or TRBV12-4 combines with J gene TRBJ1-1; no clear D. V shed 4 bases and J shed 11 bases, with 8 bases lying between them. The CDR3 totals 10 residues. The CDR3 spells CASSSFKAFF. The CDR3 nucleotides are TGTGCCAGCAGTTCCTTTAAGGCTTTCTTT.

In nucleotides, the CDR3 is TGTGCCAGCAGTTTATCTTTTCGAATGAACACTGAAGCTTTCTTT. Amino acid sequence: CASSLSFRMNTEAFF. The V and J genes are TRBV27 and TRBJ1-1, with no clear D. Germline CDR1 reads MNHEY; CDR2 reads SMNVEV (reference sequence). With 0 bases removed from V and 0 bases from J, the gap between germline ends came to 8 bases. The CDR3 runs to 15 residues.

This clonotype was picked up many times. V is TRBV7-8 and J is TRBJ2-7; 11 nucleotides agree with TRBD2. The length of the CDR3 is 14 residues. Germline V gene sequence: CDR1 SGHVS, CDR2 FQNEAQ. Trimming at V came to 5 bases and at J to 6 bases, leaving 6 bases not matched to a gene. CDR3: CASSQKGLAVEQYF. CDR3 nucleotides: TGTGCCAGCAGCCAAAAGGGACTAGCGGTCGAGCAGTACTTC.

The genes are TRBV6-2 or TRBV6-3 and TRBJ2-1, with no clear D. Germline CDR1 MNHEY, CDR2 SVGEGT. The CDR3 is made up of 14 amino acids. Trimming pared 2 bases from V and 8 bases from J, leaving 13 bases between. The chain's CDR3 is CASSYGQGRDEQFF. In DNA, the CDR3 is TGTGCCAGCAGTTACGGCCAAGGCCGGGATGAGCAGTTCTTC.

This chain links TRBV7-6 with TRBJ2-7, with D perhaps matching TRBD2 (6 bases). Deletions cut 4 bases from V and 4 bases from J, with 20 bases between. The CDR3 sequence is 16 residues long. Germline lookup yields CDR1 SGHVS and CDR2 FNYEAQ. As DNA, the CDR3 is TGTGCCAGCAGCTCGGGCTTAGCGGTCCGGGGGTACGAGCAGTACGTC. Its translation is CASSSGLAVRGYEQYV.

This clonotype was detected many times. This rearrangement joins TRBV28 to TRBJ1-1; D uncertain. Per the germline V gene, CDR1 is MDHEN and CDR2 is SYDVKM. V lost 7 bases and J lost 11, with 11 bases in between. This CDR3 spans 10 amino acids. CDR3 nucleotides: TGTGCCAGCATCGCGGGTGTCGCTTTCTTT. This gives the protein CASIAGVAFF.

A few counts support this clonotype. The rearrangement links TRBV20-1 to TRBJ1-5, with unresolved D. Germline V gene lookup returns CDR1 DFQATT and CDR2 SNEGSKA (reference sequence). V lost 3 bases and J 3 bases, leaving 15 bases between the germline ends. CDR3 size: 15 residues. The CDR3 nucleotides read TGCAGTGCTAGTAGGACCGAAACGAACAATCAGCCCCAGCATTTT. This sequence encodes CSASRTETNNQPQHF.

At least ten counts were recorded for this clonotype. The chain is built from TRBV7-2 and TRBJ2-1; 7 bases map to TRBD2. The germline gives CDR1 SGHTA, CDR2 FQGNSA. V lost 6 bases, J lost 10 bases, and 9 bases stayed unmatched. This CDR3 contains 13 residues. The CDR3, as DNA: TGTGCCAGCAGTCGGACTAGATCTGGGGAGCAGTTCTTC. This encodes CASSRTRSGEQFF.

CDR3: CASSPYRGLNTEAFF. The CDR3, as DNA: TGTGCCAGCAGCCCTTACAGGGGTTTGAACACTGAAGCTTTCTTT. V usage is TRBV27 and J usage is TRBJ1-1, with 7 nucleotides matching TRBD1. Germline assignment: CDR1 MNHEY and CDR2 SMNVEV (reference sequence). Unmatched junction bases numbered 7, after V lost 6 bases and J lost 0 bases. The CDR3 has 15 residues.

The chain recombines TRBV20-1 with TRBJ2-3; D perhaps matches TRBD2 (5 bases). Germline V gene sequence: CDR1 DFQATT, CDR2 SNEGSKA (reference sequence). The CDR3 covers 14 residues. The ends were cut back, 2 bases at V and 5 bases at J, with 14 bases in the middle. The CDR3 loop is CSARKQLVRDTQYF. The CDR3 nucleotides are TGCAGTGCTAGAAAACAACTAGTGCGAGATACGCAGTATTTT.

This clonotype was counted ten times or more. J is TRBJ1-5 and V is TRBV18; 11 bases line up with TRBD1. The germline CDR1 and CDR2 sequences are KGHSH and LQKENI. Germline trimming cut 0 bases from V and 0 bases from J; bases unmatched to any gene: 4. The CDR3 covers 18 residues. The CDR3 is CASSPPGQGGYSNQPQHF. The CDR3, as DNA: TGTGCCAGCTCACCACCGGGACAGGGGGGGTATAGCAATCAGCCCCAGCATTTT.

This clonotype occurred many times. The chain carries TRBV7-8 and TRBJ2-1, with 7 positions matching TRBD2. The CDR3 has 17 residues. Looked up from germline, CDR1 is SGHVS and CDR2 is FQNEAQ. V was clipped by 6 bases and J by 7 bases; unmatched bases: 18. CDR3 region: CASSLALNPSGMNEQFF. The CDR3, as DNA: TGTGCCAGCAGTCTAGCCCTAAACCCTAGCGGAATGAATGAGCAGTTCTTC.

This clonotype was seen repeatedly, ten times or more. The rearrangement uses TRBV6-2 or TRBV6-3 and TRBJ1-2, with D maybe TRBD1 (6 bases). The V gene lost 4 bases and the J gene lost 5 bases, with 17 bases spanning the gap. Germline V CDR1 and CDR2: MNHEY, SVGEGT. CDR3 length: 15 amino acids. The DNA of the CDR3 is TGTGCCAGCAGTTCCGCCGGGACGGACAGTTATGGCTACACCTTC. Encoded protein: CASSSAGTDSYGYTF.

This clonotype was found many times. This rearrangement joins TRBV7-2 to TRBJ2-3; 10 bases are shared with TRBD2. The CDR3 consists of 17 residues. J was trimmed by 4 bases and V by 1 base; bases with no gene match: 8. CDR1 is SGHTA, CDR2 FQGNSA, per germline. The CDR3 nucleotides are TGTGCCAGCAGCTTAGGAGCGGGAGGGCCAAACGCAGATACGCAGTATTTT. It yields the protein CASSLGAGGPNADTQYF.

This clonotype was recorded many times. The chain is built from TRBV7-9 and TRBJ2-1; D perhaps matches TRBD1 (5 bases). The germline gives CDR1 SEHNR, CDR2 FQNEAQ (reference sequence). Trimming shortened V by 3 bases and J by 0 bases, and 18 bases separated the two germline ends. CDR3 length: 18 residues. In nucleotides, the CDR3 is TGTGCCAGCAGCTTTCAAAGGGGCGGCGTCAGCTCCTACAATGAGCAGTTCTTC. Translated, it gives CASSFQRGGVSSYNEQFF.

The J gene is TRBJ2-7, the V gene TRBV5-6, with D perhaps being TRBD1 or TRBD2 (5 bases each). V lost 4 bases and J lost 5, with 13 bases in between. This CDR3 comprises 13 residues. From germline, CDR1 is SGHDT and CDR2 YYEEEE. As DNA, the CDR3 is TGTGCCAGCAGCAGTCTAGGGGAGAACGAGCAGTACTTC. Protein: CASSSLGENEQYF.

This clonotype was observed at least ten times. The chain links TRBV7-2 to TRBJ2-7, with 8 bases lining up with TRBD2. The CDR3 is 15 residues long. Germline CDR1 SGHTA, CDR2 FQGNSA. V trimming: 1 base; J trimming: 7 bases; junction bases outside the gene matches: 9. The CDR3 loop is CASSLVSGTPREQYF. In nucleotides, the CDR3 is TGTGCCAGCAGCTTAGTTAGCGGGACGCCTCGGGAGCAGTACTTC.

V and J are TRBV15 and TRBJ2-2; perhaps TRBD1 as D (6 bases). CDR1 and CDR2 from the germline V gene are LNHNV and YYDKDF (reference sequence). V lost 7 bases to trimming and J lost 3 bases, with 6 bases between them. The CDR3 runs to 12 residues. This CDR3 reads CATKGDTGELFF. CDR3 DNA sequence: TGTGCCACCAAGGGGGACACCGGGGAGCTGTTTTTT.

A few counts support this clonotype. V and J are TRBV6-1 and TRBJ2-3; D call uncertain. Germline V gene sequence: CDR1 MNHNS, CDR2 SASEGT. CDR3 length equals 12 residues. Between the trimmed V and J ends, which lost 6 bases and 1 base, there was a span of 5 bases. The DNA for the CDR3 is TGTGCCAGCAGGGCAGGCACAGATACGCAGTATTTT. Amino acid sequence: CASRAGTDTQYF.